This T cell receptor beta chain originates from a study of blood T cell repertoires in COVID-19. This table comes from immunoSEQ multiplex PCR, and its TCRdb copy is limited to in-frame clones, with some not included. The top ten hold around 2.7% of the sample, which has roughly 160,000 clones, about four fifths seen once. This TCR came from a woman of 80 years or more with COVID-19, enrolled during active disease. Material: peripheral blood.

The CDR3 loop is CASSHPGGQEPIQPQHF. Written as DNA, the CDR3 is TGCGCCAGCAGTCACCCCGGAGGACAGGAGCCCATACAGCCCCAGCATTTT. The chain has TRBV23-1 and TRBJ1-5; 7 positions match TRBD1. TRBV23-1 is noted as an ORF with a role that remains uncertain. V was pared by 3 bases and J by 7 bases, with 15 bases of the junction left unmatched. The CDR3 has 17 residues.